This T cell receptor (beta chain) emerged from a study of T and B cells in COVID-19 patients. Whole-study context: The recovered cohort's median age was around 31 years, versus about 63 years in active infection. Of around 21 active-infection patients, roughly 18 carried comorbidities linked to unfavorable COVID-19 outcome. Study-wide points: No sequencing was yet done of CD4+, regulatory or CD8+ subsets, or of SARS-CoV-2-responsive or tetramer+ sorted cells.

The germline V and J ends were trimmed by 6 bases and 6 bases, with 15 bases remaining between them. The germline V gene has CDR1 KGHSH and CDR2 LQKENI. There are 14 residues in the CDR3. This clonotype was seen at least ten times. The target antigen is unknown. Multiplex PCR with BIOMED2 TRB-A/B primer pools amplified TRB rearrangements. TCRdb called the multiplex PCR reads again in MiXCR, with one record for every CDR3 protein. The sample includes approximately 26,000 distinct CDR3 sequences, 30% to 35% of them seen just once. Each TRB amplification used roughly 250-550 ng of genomic DNA from blood. The chain carries TRBV18 and TRBJ2-1; D perhaps matches TRBD2 (6 bases). The sequencing input was blood. This TCR was sampled from a human donor who had recovered from COVID-19. The CDR3 DNA is TGTGCCAGCTCCCCCGGGACTGGGGTCAATGAGCAGTTCTTC. Amino acids: CASSPGTGVNEQFF.